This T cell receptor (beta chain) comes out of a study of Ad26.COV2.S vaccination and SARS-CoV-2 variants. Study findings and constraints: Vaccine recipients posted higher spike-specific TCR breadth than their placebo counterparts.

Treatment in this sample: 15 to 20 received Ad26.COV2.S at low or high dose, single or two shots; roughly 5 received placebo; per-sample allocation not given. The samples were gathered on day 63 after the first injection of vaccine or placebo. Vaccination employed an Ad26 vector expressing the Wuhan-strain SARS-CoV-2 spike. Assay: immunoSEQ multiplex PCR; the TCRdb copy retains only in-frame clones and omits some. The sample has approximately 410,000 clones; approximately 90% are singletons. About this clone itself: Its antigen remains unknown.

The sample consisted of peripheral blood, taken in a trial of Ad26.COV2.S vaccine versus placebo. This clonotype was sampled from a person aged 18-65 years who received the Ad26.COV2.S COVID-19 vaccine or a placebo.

The CDR3 here is CASSLGVSNQPQHF. CDR3 coding DNA: TGTGCCAGCAGTTTGGGGGTAAGCAATCAGCCCCAGCATTTT. This chain links TRBV6-5 with TRBJ1-5; D might be TRBD1 (5 bases). The V end was cut by 4 bases, the J end by 1 base, with 8 bases between. The germline V gene has CDR1 MNHEY and CDR2 SVGAGI. The CDR3 covers 14 residues.